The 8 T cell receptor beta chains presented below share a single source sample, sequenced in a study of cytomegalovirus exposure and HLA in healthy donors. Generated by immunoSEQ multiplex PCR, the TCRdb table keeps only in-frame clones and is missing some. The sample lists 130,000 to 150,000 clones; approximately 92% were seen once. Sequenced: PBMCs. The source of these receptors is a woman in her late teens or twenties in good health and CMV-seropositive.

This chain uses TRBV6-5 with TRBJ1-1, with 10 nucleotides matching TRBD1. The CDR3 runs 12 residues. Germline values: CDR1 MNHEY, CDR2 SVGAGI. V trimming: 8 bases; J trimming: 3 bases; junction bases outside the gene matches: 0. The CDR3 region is CASGTGDTEAFF. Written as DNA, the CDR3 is TGTGCCAGCGGGACAGGGGACACTGAAGCTTTCTTT.

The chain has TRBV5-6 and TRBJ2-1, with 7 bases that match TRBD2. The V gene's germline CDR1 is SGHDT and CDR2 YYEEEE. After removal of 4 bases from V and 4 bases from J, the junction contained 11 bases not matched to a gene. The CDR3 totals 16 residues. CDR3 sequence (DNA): TGTGCCAGCAGCCCCTTAGGACTAGAATCTTACAATGAGCAGTTCTTC. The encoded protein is CASSPLGLESYNEQFF.

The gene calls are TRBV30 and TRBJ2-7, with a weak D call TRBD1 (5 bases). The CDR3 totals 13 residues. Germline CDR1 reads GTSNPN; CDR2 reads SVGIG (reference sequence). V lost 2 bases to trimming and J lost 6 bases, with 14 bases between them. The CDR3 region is CAWSLNFRAEQYF. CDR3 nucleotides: TGTGCCTGGAGTCTCAATTTCAGGGCCGAGCAGTACTTC.

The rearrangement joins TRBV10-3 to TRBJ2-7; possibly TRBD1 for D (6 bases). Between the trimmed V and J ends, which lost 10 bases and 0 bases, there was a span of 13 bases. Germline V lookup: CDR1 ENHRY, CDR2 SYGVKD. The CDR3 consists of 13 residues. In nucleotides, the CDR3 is TGTGCCACTAGACAGGCTAGCTCCTACGAGCAGTACTTC. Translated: CATRQASSYEQYF.

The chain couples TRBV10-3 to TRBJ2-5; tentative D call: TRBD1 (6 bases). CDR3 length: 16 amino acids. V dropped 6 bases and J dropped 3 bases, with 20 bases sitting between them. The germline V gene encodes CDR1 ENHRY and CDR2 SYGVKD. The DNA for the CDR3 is TGTGCCATCAGCGCTTCCGACAGGTCGCAGGAAGAGACCCAGTACTTC. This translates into CAISASDRSQEETQYF.

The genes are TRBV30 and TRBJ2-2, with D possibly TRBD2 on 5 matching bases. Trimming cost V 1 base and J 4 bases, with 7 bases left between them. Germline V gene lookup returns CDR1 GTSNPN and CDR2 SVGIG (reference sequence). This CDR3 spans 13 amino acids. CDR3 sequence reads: CAWSGRGTGELFF. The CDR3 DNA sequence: TGTGCCTGGAGTGGACGGGGCACCGGGGAGCTGTTTTTT.

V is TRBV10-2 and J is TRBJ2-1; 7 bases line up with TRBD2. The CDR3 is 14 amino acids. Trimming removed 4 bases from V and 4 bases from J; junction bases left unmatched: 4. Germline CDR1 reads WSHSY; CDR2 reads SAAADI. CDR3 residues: CASSGSSGYNEQFF. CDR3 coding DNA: TGCGCCAGCAGTGGATCTAGCGGTTACAATGAGCAGTTCTTC.

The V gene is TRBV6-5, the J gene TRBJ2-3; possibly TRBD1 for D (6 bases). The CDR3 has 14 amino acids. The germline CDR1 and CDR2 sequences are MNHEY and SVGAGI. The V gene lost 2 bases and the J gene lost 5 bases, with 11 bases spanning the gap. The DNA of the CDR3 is TGTGCCAGCAGTTACCTTTCAGGGGTAGATACGCAGTATTTT. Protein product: CASSYLSGVDTQYF.